These 25 T cell receptor beta chains came from one sample sequenced in a study of radiotherapy plus CTLA-4 blockade in lung cancer. The assay was immunoSEQ multiplex PCR, and TCRdb's table has in-frame clones only and misses some. The sample holds tens of thousands of clones, approximately 85% seen once. The sequencing here drew on peripheral blood, taken from a patient treated with radiotherapy plus ipilimumab. The origin of the receptors is a human donor with non-small cell lung cancer whose response to radiotherapy plus ipilimumab could not be evaluated.

This clone came up a few times. This chain connects TRBV6-5 to TRBJ2-5, with 7 positions matching TRBD1. The CDR3 extends over 15 amino acids. V shed 5 bases, J shed 5 bases, and the junction held 11 bases outside the gene matches. Per the germline V gene, CDR1 is MNHEY and CDR2 is SVGAGI. CDR3 in DNA: TGTGCCAGCAGTCACCGGGACAGTCTGGTGGAGACCCAGTACTTC. This encodes CASSHRDSLVETQYF.

CDR3 nucleotides: TGCGCCAGCAGCCAAGAGGGCCTACTAGCTGCTGAGCAGTTCTTC. Translating gives CASSQEGLLAAEQFF. The gene calls are TRBV4-3 and TRBJ2-1, with D perhaps TRBD2 (6 bases). This CDR3 spans 15 amino acids. V was clipped by 0 bases and J by 9 bases, with 15 bases between them. Per germline, CDR1 LGHNA and CDR2 YSLEER.

V and J are TRBV6-5 and TRBJ2-7; D is undetermined. CDR3 length equals 14 residues. CDR1 is MNHEY and CDR2 is SVGAGI in the germline V gene. Trimming shortened V by 2 bases and J by 6 bases, and 14 bases separated the two germline ends. This CDR3 reads CASSYGQAMSEQYF. In nucleotides, the CDR3 is TGTGCCAGCAGTTACGGTCAGGCGATGAGCGAGCAGTACTTC.

The chain carries TRBV4-1 and TRBJ1-2; maybe TRBD1 (5 bases). Germline CDR1 is MGHRA and CDR2 is YSYEKL. V lost 1 base, J lost 4 bases, and 7 bases lay in between. The CDR3 length is 13 residues. The CDR3 sequence is CASSQGRAYGYTF. Written as DNA, the CDR3 is TGCGCCAGCAGCCAAGGCAGGGCCTATGGCTACACCTTC.

V usage is TRBV6-5 and J usage is TRBJ2-3; 11 bases are shared with TRBD2. The V and J ends lost 0 bases and 4 bases, in that order; junction bases with no gene match: 3. The length of the CDR3 is 16 residues. Germline values: CDR1 MNHEY, CDR2 SVGAGI. The CDR3 bases are TGTGCCAGCAGTTACTCTTTGGGACTAGCGGCAGATACGCAGTATTTT. The encoded protein is CASSYSLGLAADTQYF.

This clone is a singleton in its sample. A read error may produce the germline difference seen at one junction end. The chain employs TRBV7-7 and TRBJ1-1; D call uncertain. Germline V CDR1 and CDR2: SSHAT, FNYEAQ (reference sequence). The CDR3 length is 13 residues. The CDR3 spells CASSLFMNTEAFF. DNA for the CDR3: TGTGCTAGCAGCTTGTTCATGAACACTGAAGCTTTCTTT.

This clone was detected only once. The V call is TRBV27, the J call TRBJ1-5, with TRBD1 as a possible D gene (5 bases). The CDR3 is made up of 14 amino acids. Germline assignment: CDR1 MNHEY and CDR2 SMNVEV (reference sequence). V lost 5 bases and J lost 2, with 10 bases in between. The CDR3 protein is CASSLGGGNQPQHF. The CDR3 region has the DNA TGTGCCAGCAGTCTCGGGGGGGGCAATCAGCCCCAGCATTTT.

The chain combines TRBV27 with TRBJ2-7; the match to TRBD2 covers 15 bases. After removal of 4 bases from V and 2 bases from J, the junction contained 6 bases not matched to a gene. Germline V gene lookup returns CDR1 MNHEY and CDR2 SMNVEV (reference sequence). The CDR3 sequence is 17 residues long. CDR3 loop: CASSSGLAGGGTYEQYF. CDR3 sequence (DNA): TGTGCCAGCAGTTCGGGACTAGCGGGAGGAGGGACCTACGAGCAGTACTTC.

Concerning this clone: This specimen includes other DNA sequences encoding the same CDR3. This chain links TRBV28 with TRBJ1-5; D is perhaps TRBD1 (5 bases). CDR3 length: 15 residues. V was pared by 3 bases and J by 2 bases, with 11 bases between. CDR1 and CDR2 from the germline V gene are MDHEN and SYDVKM. The CDR3 DNA reads TGTGCCAGCAGTTTGCTAGGAGGGGGCAATCAGCCCCAGCATTTT. Its translation is CASSLLGGGNQPQHF.

With respect to this clone: At the DNA level, this CDR3 is encoded by other sequences in the same sample as well. The CDR3 sequence is CASSTGGTGREQYF. CDR3 bases: TGCGCCAGCAGCACGGGGGGGACAGGGCGCGAGCAGTACTTC. This chain links TRBV5-1 with TRBJ2-7; weak D call: TRBD1 (9 bases). Germline CDR1 is SGHRS and CDR2 is YFSETQ. Trimming removed 4 bases at V and 6 bases at J, with 17 bases between. This CDR3 has 14 residues. Combining the CDR3 with reference TRBV5-1 and TRBJ2-7 gives the whole variable domain KAGVTQTPRYLIKTRGQQVTLSCSPISGHRSVSWYQQTPGQGLQFLFEYFSETQRNKGNFPGRFSGRQFSNSRSEMNVSTLELGDSALYLCASSTGGTGREQYFGPGTRLTVT.

V and J are TRBV7-9 and TRBJ2-2, with 7 bases fitting TRBD1. The CDR3 is 15 amino acids. Germline-derived CDR1 and CDR2 are SEHNR and FQNEAQ (reference sequence). The trim removed 4 bases at V and 0 bases at J, leaving 2 bases unmatched. This chain's CDR3 is CASSWGQPNTGELFF. The CDR3, as DNA: TGTGCCAGCAGCTGGGGACAGCCGAACACCGGGGAGCTGTTTTTT.

The rearrangement joins TRBV7-9 to TRBJ2-6, with 9 bases identical to TRBD1. V lost 5 bases to trimming and J lost 3 bases; unmatched junction nucleotides: 8. This CDR3 contains 17 residues. Germline loops: CDR1 SEHNR, CDR2 FQNEAQ (reference sequence). The CDR3 bases are TGTGCCAGCAGCCCCCGGGACAGGGTTAGTGGGGCCAACGTCCTGACTTTC. It is translated as CASSPRDRVSGANVLTF.

This rearrangement joins TRBV5-4 to TRBJ2-5; D is ambiguous. Germline CDR1 is SGHNT and CDR2 is YYREEE (reference sequence). Trimming took off 2 bases at V and 3 bases at J, with 17 bases between the two ends. This CDR3 is built from 16 residues. The CDR3 bases are TGTGCCAGCAGCTTAGAGTTAAGCCCTCCAAAAGAGACCCAGTACTTC. Amino acids: CASSLELSPPKETQYF.

This clone appeared once. The V gene is TRBV7-2, the J gene TRBJ2-3; no definite D call. Trimming removed 4 bases from V and 2 bases from J, with 7 bases in between. The CDR3 covers 13 residues. Germline V lookup: CDR1 SGHTA, CDR2 FQGNSA. CDR3 in DNA: TGTGCCAGCAGCTCCGGTTTCACAGATACGCAGTATTTT. This encodes CASSSGFTDTQYF. Variable domain in full (rest from reference TRBV7-2 and TRBJ2-3): GAGVSQSPSNKVTEKGKDVELRCDPISGHTALYWYRQSLGQGLEFLIYFQGNSAPDKSGLPSDRFSAERTGGSVSTLTIQRTQQEDSAVYLCASSSGFTDTQYFGPGTRLTVL.

The chain carries TRBV6-1 and TRBJ2-1; 11 nucleotides align to TRBD2. The CDR3 extends over 15 amino acids. CDR1 is MNHNS and CDR2 is SASEGT in the germline V gene. The J segment lost 7 bases and the V segment lost 7 bases, leaving 9 bases of the junction unmatched. Written as DNA, the CDR3 is TGTGCCAGCATCCAGTTAGCGGGAGGGCAAAATGAGCAGTTCTTC. This translates into CASIQLAGGQNEQFF.

The chain uses TRBV9 and TRBJ1-3; D call uncertain. V was cut by 0 bases and J by 0 bases, with 13 bases left in between. This CDR3 has 17 residues. Per germline, CDR1 SGDLS and CDR2 YYNGEE. CDR3 nucleotides: TGTGCCAGCAGCGTAGCCCACTACACCAGCTCTGGAAACACCATATATTTT. Its protein is CASSVAHYTSSGNTIYF. Complete variable domain (other parts from reference TRBV9 and TRBJ1-3): DSGVTQTPKHLITATGQRVTLRCSPRSGDLSVYWYQQSLDQGLQFLIQYYNGEERAKGNILERFSAQQFPDLHSELNLSSLELGDSALYFCASSVAHYTSSGNTIYFGEGSWLTVV.

Only one count was recorded for this clone. The CDR3 protein is CASSQGGYNEQFF. The DNA for the CDR3 is TGTGCCAGCAGTCAAGGGGGTTACAATGAGCAGTTCTTC. V is TRBV6-6 and J is TRBJ2-1; possible D gene TRBD1, 6 bases. The V and J ends lost 5 bases and 4 bases respectively, with 9 bases between them. Per the germline V gene, CDR1 is MNHNY and CDR2 is SVGAGI (reference sequence). The CDR3 totals 13 residues.

The chain has TRBV4-1 and TRBJ2-1; a weak D match, TRBD2 (5 bases). CDR3 size: 16 residues. CDR1 MGHRA and CDR2 YSYEKL come from the germline V gene. V was shortened by 0 bases and J by 2 bases, with 11 bases between the two germline ends. Here the CDR3 DNA reads TGCGCCAGCAGCCAAGAAGTAGCGCGGCCCTACAATGAGCAGTTCTTC. This translates into CASSQEVARPYNEQFF.

The gene calls are TRBV27 and TRBJ2-7; 7 nucleotides agree with TRBD1. V trimming: 4 bases; J trimming: 2 bases; junction bases outside the gene matches: 8. CDR3 size: 15 residues. Germline-derived CDR1 and CDR2 are MNHEY and SMNVEV (reference sequence). The CDR3 DNA follows: TGTGCCAGCAGTTCAACACCCGGGACAGCCTACGAGCAGTACTTC. The encoded protein is CASSSTPGTAYEQYF.

CDR3 sequence: CASSETENEKLFF. CDR3 DNA sequence: TGTGCCAGCAGCGAGACTGAGAATGAAAAACTGTTTTTT. The V call is TRBV28, the J call TRBJ1-4; D not certain. CDR3 length: 13 amino acids. The V gene lost 6 bases and the J gene lost 5 bases, with 10 bases spanning the gap. The germline V gene encodes CDR1 MDHEN and CDR2 SYDVKM. The variable domain in full, with the rest retrieved from reference TRBV28 and TRBJ1-4, is DVKVTQSSRYLVKRTGEKVFLECVQDMDHENMFWYRQDPGLGLRLIYFSYDVKMKEKGDIPEGYSVSREKKERFSLILESASTNQTSMYLCASSETENEKLFFGSGTQLSVL.

V gene TRBV2 combines with J gene TRBJ1-5, with 7 bases lining up with TRBD1. Germline CDR1 SNHLY, CDR2 FYNNEI. Trimming took 1 base from V and 0 from J; bases not matched to a gene: 21. This CDR3 has 22 amino acids. For the CDR3, the DNA is TGTGCCAGCAGTGAAGGAAGAAGGATGGGACAGCCAAGACAGTATAGCAATCAGCCCCAGCATTTT. Protein product: CASSEGRRMGQPRQYSNQPQHF.

The gene calls are TRBV4-3 and TRBJ2-1; possibly TRBD2 for D (6 bases). Germline V CDR1 and CDR2: LGHNA, YSLEER. The CDR3 runs 13 residues. V was clipped by 0 bases and J by 10 bases, with 10 bases between them. CDR3: CASSQDLAVEQFF. In DNA, the CDR3 is TGCGCCAGCAGCCAAGATTTAGCGGTGGAGCAGTTCTTC.

The chain combines TRBV7-2 with TRBJ2-2; TRBD2 agrees at 10 bases. V trimming: 4 bases; J trimming: 1 base; junction bases outside the gene matches: 3. The CDR3 is 16 residues long. The germline CDR1 and CDR2 sequences are SGHTA and FQGNSA. The CDR3 nucleotides read TGTGCCAGCAGCTCTAGCGGGAGAAGGAACACCGGGGAGCTGTTTTTT. Translation: CASSSSGRRNTGELFF.

The chain uses TRBV6-5 and TRBJ2-6; a weak D match, TRBD2 (6 bases). Deletions cut 5 bases from V and 4 bases from J, with 12 bases between. The germline CDR1 and CDR2 sequences are MNHEY and SVGAGI. The CDR3 runs to 15 residues. CDR3 sequence (DNA): TGTGCCAGCAGTACGGAGGGTGCAGGGGCCAACGTCCTGACTTTC. Its protein is CASSTEGAGANVLTF.

This chain joins TRBV28 and TRBJ2-1; 7 positions agree with TRBD2. The germline V gene has CDR1 MDHEN and CDR2 SYDVKM. V gave up 6 bases and J gave up 6 bases; unmatched junction bases: 14. This CDR3 is 16 amino acids long. CDR3 nucleotides: TGTGCCAGCAGGTTAACGGGGGGAATCCCGGTCAATGAGCAGTTCTTC. This translates into CASRLTGGIPVNEQFF.